This TCR beta chain was sequenced in a study of T cell responses to AZD1222 COVID-19 vaccine (dated by TCRdb to the early 2020s). Turning to the overall study: Because spike-specific TCR depth and breadth did not differ between the two schedules, AZD1222 recipients who got a second dose at roughly 4 weeks were pooled with those who got a second dose at roughly 12 weeks. A total of 233 trial participants underwent TCR sequencing, of whom about 200 had received two doses of AZD1222 and 26 had received two doses of the MenACWY control vaccine. Trial participants were enrolled by age into 18-55, 56-69 and 70-plus year subgroups, with approximately 160, 26 and 62 TCR-sequenced participants respectively.

The CDR3 regions of human TCRbeta chains were analyzed by immunosequencing. In the source study's methods: TCRs in the repertoires were matched against a reference library of SARS-CoV-2-specific TCRs that had been generated with the MIRA antigen-specificity platform. Breadth was defined as the fraction of unique TCRs that were SARS-CoV-2-associated, and depth was defined as the fraction of total T cells that were SARS-CoV-2-associated. Using the MIRA data, each spike-specific TCR was assigned both to the spike region to which the TCR was reactive and to a CD4 or CD8 class. Log10-transformed breadth and depth values were compared by one-way ANOVA with Sidak's multiple comparisons tests. TCRdb limited this immuneACCESS table to in-frame rearrangements with V and J called. A share of clones is missing; checked studies link under half to unresolved V genes, and the rest is unexplained. The V and J calls and clone size are taken from that table; D and trimming were inferred from the DNA. Here the sample has about 130,000 clones; 90% to 95% occur a single time. Together, the top ten hold over 6.5% of the sample.

The time point tag for this specimen amounts to: baseline before first vaccination. The vaccinee samples were drawn from two UK trials, COV001 and COV002, one of which was a single-blind randomized controlled phase 2/3 trial testing AZD1222 (ChAdOx1 nCoV-19) in healthy adults. For TCRbeta chain sequencing, PBMC samples were collected from trial participants at day 0 and at day 28 after the second dose. In the case of this clone: Its recognized antigen is unknown. The record has no base qualities; no much larger clone is one base away.

What the study reported, not specific to this receptor: Participants were mostly white British and included more females than males, and it was suggested by the authors that clonal diversity may have been underestimated. Because no day 14 peak-response samples were available, the repertoires could be characterized only after the peak T cell response. Only five to seven AZD1222 recipients were SARS-CoV-2 seropositive at baseline, limiting conclusions about previously exposed vaccinees. In the small 56-69-year group, the increase in depth fell short of significance, most likely because of low power. CD4 TCRs associated with the vaccine covered the entire spike protein, and the dominant responses were in regions 160-218 and 743-854. Epitopes outside the regions mutated in the B.1.351 and B.1.1.7 variants were reportedly recognized by nearly half of the unique spike-specific TCRs. A significant rise in spike-specific TCR breadth and depth was observed after two AZD1222 doses relative to day 0 and relative to MenACWY recipients.

From V the trimming removes 6 bases and from J it removes 8 bases, while the gene matches leave 7 bases of the junction unaccounted for. The CDR3 spans 14 residues, from the cysteine through the phenylalanine. The entry retains the CDR3 DNA only, 42 bases that are in frame from base 1. Based on the germline V gene, the CDR1 and CDR2 sequences are KGHSH and LQKENI. The specimen comprised peripheral blood, sampled on day 0 of AZD1222 vaccination. The receptor was derived from an adult in good health. Recombination joined TRBV18 with TRBJ1-4, with 9 bases aligning to TRBD1. This receptor has the CDR3 CASSAGQGREKLFF. Read as DNA, the sequence is TGTGCCAGCTCGGCGGGACAGGGAAGAGAAAAACTGTTTTTT.